The 2 T cell receptor delta chains below were found in one sample sequenced in a study of gamma-delta chains in newborns, infants, children. TCRdb re-called the reads through CATT. In the table there are 5,600 or so delta-chain clones, approximately 1.9% of which are singletons. Specimen: blood. These receptors were obtained from a child who was a newborn, infant or young child, either healthy, febrile or measles-vaccinated (not recorded which).

In this sample, this clone turned up many times. A read error likely explains this, since a far larger clone differs by one base. The rearrangement joins TRDV2 to TRDJ2; 10 bases are shared with TRDD3. V trimming: 2 bases; J trimming: 4 bases; junction bases outside the gene matches: 3. This CDR3 has 15 amino acids. CDR1 GEAIGNYY and CDR2 EKD come from the germline V gene. Here the CDR3 DNA reads TGTGCCTGTGACATACTGGGGGATGCGACAGCACAACTCTTCTTT. It codes for CACDILGDATAQLFF.

This clone showed up just a few times. The chain combines TRDV2 with TRDJ3, with D possibly being TRDD3 (5 bases). The CDR3 extends over 21 amino acids. In germline, CDR1 is GEAIGNYY, CDR2 EKD. Trimming left V 0 bases short and J 0 bases short, with 20 bases between. In DNA form, the CDR3 reads TGTGCCTGTGACACCGTAGGGGCTACGCTGGGCAGCTCCTGGGACACCCGACAGATGTTTTTC. Translation: CACDTVGATLGSSWDTRQMFF.